The next 15 T cell receptor beta chains were all read from a single sample in a study of blood T cell repertoires in COVID-19. Profiled with immunoSEQ multiplex PCR; TCRdb holds only in-frame clones, not every one. The sample records more than 150,000 clones, roughly nine tenths being singletons. Sequenced: peripheral blood. Every receptor here comes from a middle-aged woman with acute or convalescent COVID-19.

The chain employs TRBV21-1 and TRBJ1-5; TRBD1, the table's D call, lacks a check against the DNA. TRBV21-1 is assigned pseudogene status. The CDR3 is 12 amino acids. CDR3 sequence reads: CARGAVNQPQHF. CDR3 DNA: TGTGCCAGGGGGGCCGTCAATCAGCCCCAGCATTTT.

This chain connects TRBV6-1 to TRBJ1-5; a possible D gene is TRBD1 (6 bases). Trimming cost V 6 bases and J 6 bases, with 12 bases left between them. This CDR3 spans 13 amino acids. Germline loops: CDR1 MNHNS, CDR2 SASEGT. As DNA, the CDR3 is TGTGCCAGCAGGGGGGGGGCGGGTCAGCCCCAGCATTTT. Translation gives CASRGGAGQPQHF.

V usage is TRBV12-3 or TRBV12-4 and J usage is TRBJ1-1; D call uncertain. The germline V and J ends were trimmed by 7 bases and 4 bases, with 13 bases remaining between them. The CDR3 is made up of 13 amino acids. The CDR3 loop reads CASNPLVSTEAFF. DNA of the CDR3: TGTGCCAGCAACCCCTTAGTTAGCACTGAAGCTTTCTTT.

The chain has TRBV13 and TRBJ2-3; 12 nucleotides line up with TRBD2. The ends lost 5 bases at V and 1 base at J; junction bases unmatched: 7. The CDR3 consists of 17 residues. CDR1 is PRHDT and CDR2 is FYEKMQ in the germline V gene (reference sequence). CDR3 region: CASSSGGLAGRTDTQYF. The CDR3 DNA follows: TGTGCCAGCAGCAGTGGAGGACTAGCGGGACGCACAGATACGCAGTATTTT.

This clone was counted only a few times. The chain uses TRBV5-8 and TRBJ1-2, with D hard to call. V was clipped by 4 bases and J by 6 bases, with 13 bases between them. The CDR3 extends over 13 amino acids. Germline CDR1 is SGHTS and CDR2 is YDEGEE. CDR3 nucleotide sequence: TGTGCCAGCAGCGCACCGACGGAGAATGGCTACACCTTC. Protein sequence: CASSAPTENGYTF.

As concerns this clone: The sample contains more than one DNA sequence encoding this CDR3. The chain uses TRBV29-1 and TRBJ2-2; TRBD2 matches 7 bases. The germline V gene encodes CDR1 SQVTM and CDR2 ANQGSEA. The CDR3 loop spans 14 amino acids. V shed 6 bases, J shed 2 bases, and the junction held 6 bases outside the gene matches. The CDR3 loop is CSVGLAANTGELFF. The CDR3 DNA is TGCAGCGTGGGCCTAGCGGCTAACACCGGGGAGCTGTTTTTT.

The CDR3 region is CASSLSRDSGYGYTF. The CDR3 region has the DNA TGTGCCAGCAGTCTTTCTCGGGACAGTGGCTATGGCTACACCTTC. This chain connects TRBV6-5 to TRBJ1-2; 7 bases agree with TRBD1. The CDR3 has 15 residues. CDR1 is MNHEY and CDR2 is SVGAGI in the germline V gene. The trim removed 5 bases at V and 4 bases at J, leaving 10 bases unmatched.

Comment on this clone: One junction end does not reproduce the germline sequence, and a read error may be involved. This chain uses TRBV13 with TRBJ2-7, with D perhaps TRBD2 (6 bases). Germline V CDR1 and CDR2: PRHDT, FYEKMQ (reference sequence). The CDR3 has 13 residues. In DNA form, the CDR3 reads TGTGCCAGCAGCATAGGGAGGTCTTACGAGCAGTACTTC. Translation gives CASSIGRSYEQYF.

The rearrangement joins TRBV19 to TRBJ1-5; 8 bases are a match to TRBD1. The germline V gene encodes CDR1 LNHDA and CDR2 SQIVND (reference sequence). The CDR3 has 16 amino acids. Trimming at V came to 4 bases and at J to 2 bases, leaving 7 bases not matched to a gene. The DNA for the CDR3 is TGTGCCAGTAGTAAGTCCCCGGGACAGGGCAATCAGCCCCAGCATTTT. Translated, it gives CASSKSPGQGNQPQHF.

The V call is TRBV15, the J call TRBJ2-3; D is possibly TRBD2 (5 bases). CDR1 LNHNV and CDR2 YYDKDF come from the germline V gene (reference sequence). The CDR3 is 13 amino acids. Trimming removed 6 bases from V and 6 bases from J, with 13 bases in between. The CDR3 loop is CATSLGVLDTQYF. The CDR3 DNA reads as TGTGCCACCAGTCTGGGAGTTTTGGATACGCAGTATTTT.

The V call is TRBV10-2, the J call TRBJ2-5; 7 bases line up with TRBD2. The CDR3 runs 15 residues. J lost 2 bases, V lost 3 bases, and 6 bases had no gene match. Germline CDR1 reads WSHSY; CDR2 reads SAAADI. The DNA of the CDR3 is TGCGCCAGCAGTGACGCGGGAGCAAAACAAGAGACCCAGTACTTC. Protein: CASSDAGAKQETQYF.

The chain couples TRBV27 to TRBJ2-2; 8 bases map to TRBD2. V was clipped by 0 bases and J by 4 bases; unmatched bases: 4. From germline, CDR1 is MNHEY and CDR2 SMNVEV (reference sequence). CDR3 length: 16 amino acids. The CDR3 is CASSLSLAGFTGELFF. CDR3 nucleotides: TGTGCCAGCAGTTTATCGCTAGCGGGTTTCACCGGGGAGCTGTTTTTT.

The V and J genes are TRBV9 and TRBJ1-6; TRBD1 agrees at 8 bases. Germline loops: CDR1 SGDLS, CDR2 YYNGEE. V lost 4 bases, J lost 7 bases, and 10 bases stayed unmatched. The CDR3 length is 16 residues. CDR3 DNA sequence: TGTGCCAGCAGCCCCCTCGGACAGGGACGGAATTCACCCCTCCACTTT. This codes for CASSPLGQGRNSPLHF.

The gene calls are TRBV11-2 and TRBJ1-4; D may be TRBD1 (5 bases). The V gene lost 2 bases and the J gene lost 12 bases, with 22 bases spanning the gap. Germline V lookup: CDR1 SGHAT, CDR2 FQNNGV. The CDR3 totals 16 residues. Here the CDR3 reads CASSLSPPGLGGELFF. The DNA of the CDR3 is TGTGCCAGCAGCTTATCCCCCCCGGGTCTCGGGGGGGAACTGTTTTTT.

The CDR3 DNA follows: TGTGCCAGCAGTTCCCCAGCGGGGGACCACACCGGGGAGCTGTTTTTT. It yields the protein CASSSPAGDHTGELFF. The chain combines TRBV27 with TRBJ2-2; 8 bases align to TRBD2. The CDR3 is 16 amino acids. CDR1 and CDR2 from the germline V gene are MNHEY and SMNVEV (reference sequence). Trimming at V came to 4 bases and at J to 3 bases, leaving 7 bases not matched to a gene.